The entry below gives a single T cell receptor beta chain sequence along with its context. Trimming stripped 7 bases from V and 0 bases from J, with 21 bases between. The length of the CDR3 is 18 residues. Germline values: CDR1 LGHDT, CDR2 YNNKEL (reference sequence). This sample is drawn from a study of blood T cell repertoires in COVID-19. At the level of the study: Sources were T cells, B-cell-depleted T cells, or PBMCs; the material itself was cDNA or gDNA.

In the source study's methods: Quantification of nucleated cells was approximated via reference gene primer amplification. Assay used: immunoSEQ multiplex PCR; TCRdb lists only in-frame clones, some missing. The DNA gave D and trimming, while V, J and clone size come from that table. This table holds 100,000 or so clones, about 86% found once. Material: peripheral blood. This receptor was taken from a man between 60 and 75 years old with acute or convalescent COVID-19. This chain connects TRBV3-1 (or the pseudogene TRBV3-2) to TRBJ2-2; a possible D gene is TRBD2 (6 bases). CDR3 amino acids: CASNEGGSKLPNTGELFF. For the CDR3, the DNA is TGTGCCAGCAATGAGGGAGGCAGTAAATTGCCGAACACCGGGGAGCTGTTTTTT.